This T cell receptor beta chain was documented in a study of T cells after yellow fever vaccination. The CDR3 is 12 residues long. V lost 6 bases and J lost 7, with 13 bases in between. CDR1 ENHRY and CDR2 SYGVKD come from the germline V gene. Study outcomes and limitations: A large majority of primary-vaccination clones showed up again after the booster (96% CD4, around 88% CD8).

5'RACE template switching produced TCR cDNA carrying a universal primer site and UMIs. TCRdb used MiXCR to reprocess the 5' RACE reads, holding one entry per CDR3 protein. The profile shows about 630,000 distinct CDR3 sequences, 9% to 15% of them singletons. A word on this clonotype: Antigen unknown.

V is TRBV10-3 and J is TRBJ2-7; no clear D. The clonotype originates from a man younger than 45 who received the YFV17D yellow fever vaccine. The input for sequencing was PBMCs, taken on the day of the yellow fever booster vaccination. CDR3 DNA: TGTGCCATCAGCTCCCAGCGTGTTGAGCAGTACTTC. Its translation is CAISSQRVEQYF.